This T cell receptor beta chain was documented in a study of early T cells in non-severe SARS-CoV-2 infection. Study at large: Sequencing input comprised bulk RNA from unsorted whole blood; chain pairing was not available.

Study-level points and caveats: VDJdb matches were skewed toward anti-spike CD8 T cell responses.

Researchers tagged individual cDNA molecules with unique molecular identifiers. TCRdb fed the 5' RACE reads into MiXCR, producing one record per CDR3 protein. This table has just over 95,000 distinct CDR3 sequences, approximately 10% appearing once. The CDR3 extends over 14 amino acids. In germline, CDR1 is DFQATT, CDR2 SNEGSKA (reference sequence). The trim removed 6 bases at V and 1 base at J, leaving 9 bases unmatched. This clonotype was found many times. Its specificity is not known. The specimen was whole blood, collected at baseline. This receptor was identified in an adult who was a healthcare worker with PCR-confirmed SARS-CoV-2 infection or an uninfected control (not recorded which). V is TRBV20-1 and J is TRBJ2-7; the match to TRBD1 covers 7 bases. CDR3 bases: TGCAGTGCAGACACCGGGACAGCATCCTACGAGCAGTACTTC. The encoded protein is CSADTGTASYEQYF.